One and the same sample provided the 13 T cell receptor beta chains below, sequenced in a study of vaccination and CD4 T cells after COVID-19. The Oncomine TCR Beta short-read assay was applied to DNA of cultured CD4+ T cells. Investigators obtained genomic DNA by extraction from cultured CD4+ T cells. TCRdb re-derived calls from the PCR reads in MiXCR, one entry per CDR3 protein. Of under 11,000 distinct CDR3 sequences listed, 25% to 30% are singletons. These TCRs' antigens remain unknown. Treatment reported: approximately nine-day PBMC culture with coronavirus spike peptide pools or control peptides (ViraFEST assay). These CD4+ T cells came from an unexposed donor, sampled before the COVID-19 pandemic (2011-2018). Material: CD4+ T cells from blood, cultured in vitro. These receptors were obtained from a human donor in good health.

V usage is TRBV19 and J usage is TRBJ2-7, with D perhaps matching TRBD1 (6 bases). The V gene's germline CDR1 is LNHDA and CDR2 SQIVND (reference sequence). The CDR3 consists of 14 residues. Trimming removed 8 bases at V and 3 bases at J, with 17 bases between. DNA of the CDR3: TGTGCCAGTTCACCCTGGGGGCAAGGCTACGAGCAGTACTTC. The encoded protein is CASSPWGQGYEQYF.

This clonotype was seen a few times. The genes are TRBV29-1 and TRBJ2-5; D possibly uses TRBD1 or TRBD2 (5 bases each). The CDR3 has 14 residues. Germline V CDR1 and CDR2: SQVTM, ANQGSEA. V gave up 5 bases and J gave up 1 base, with 14 bases separating them. The CDR3 sequence: CSVRLGGFQETQYF. The CDR3 bases are TGCAGCGTTCGACTTGGGGGTTTCCAAGAGACCCAGTACTTC.

J is TRBJ1-2 and V is TRBV27; D gene unclear. The length of the CDR3 is 13 residues. Germline assignment: CDR1 MNHEY and CDR2 SMNVEV (reference sequence). V lost 3 bases to trimming and J lost 2 bases, with 7 bases between them. CDR3 DNA: TGTGCCAGCAGTTTTCGCCGGAACTATGGCTACACCTTC. Its protein is CASSFRRNYGYTF.

The table lists this clonotype with a few counts. The rearrangement links TRBV11-2 to TRBJ2-3, with 9 bases that match TRBD2. Germline V gene lookup returns CDR1 SGHAT and CDR2 FQNNGV. The ends lost 2 bases at V and 3 bases at J; junction bases unmatched: 6. The CDR3 extends over 16 amino acids. CDR3 protein: CASSLLAGGETDTQYF. As DNA, the CDR3 is TGTGCCAGCAGCTTACTCGCGGGAGGGGAAACAGATACGCAGTATTTT. Complete variable domain (other parts from reference TRBV11-2 and TRBJ2-3): EAGVAQSPRYKIIEKRQSVAFWCNPISGHATLYWYQQILGQGPKLLIQFQNNGVVDDSQLPKDRFSAERLKGVDSTLKIQPAKLEDSAVYLCASSLLAGGETDTQYFGPGTRLTVL.

Sample share makes this clonotype medium-sized. The rearrangement links TRBV6-1 to TRBJ2-3; 8 bases agree with TRBD2. Germline CDR1 and CDR2: MNHNS and SASEGT. This CDR3 region has 14 residues. V dropped 6 bases and J dropped 4; count of bases not matched to a gene: 6. The CDR3 DNA follows: TGTGCCAGCAGCCAGGGACTAGGGGCAGATACGCAGTATTTT. Protein product: CASSQGLGADTQYF.

Only a few counts were recorded for this clonotype. CDR3 residues: CASKSGVLPDGYTF. The DNA of the CDR3 is TGTGCCAGTAAGTCCGGGGTGCTTCCTGATGGCTACACCTTC. The chain links TRBV19 to TRBJ1-2; no clear D gene. The CDR3 covers 14 residues. V was cut by 7 bases and J by 6 bases, with 18 bases left in between. The V gene's germline CDR1 is LNHDA and CDR2 SQIVND (reference sequence).

This chain connects TRBV5-1 to TRBJ2-7; 10 bases map to TRBD2. CDR1 and CDR2 (germline): SGHRS, YFSETQ. Losses at the gene ends were 4 bases for V and 0 bases for J; bases not matched to a gene: 4. This CDR3 has 15 residues. CDR3 coding DNA: TGCGCCAGCAGCGGCTCTAGCGGGAGCTCCTACGAGCAGTACTTC. This gives the protein CASSGSSGSSYEQYF.

CDR3: CASSPVDGWETQYF. CDR3 bases: TGTGCCAGCTCACCGGTGGACGGCTGGGAGACCCAGTACTTC. The rearrangement links TRBV18 to TRBJ2-5, with D unclear. From germline, CDR1 is KGHSH and CDR2 LQKENI. Trimming took off 3 bases at V and 5 bases at J, with 13 bases between the two ends. The CDR3 length is 14 residues. Drawing the rest from reference TRBV18 and TRBJ2-5, the complete variable domain is NAGVMQNPRHLVRRRGQEARLRCSPMKGHSHVYWYRQLPEEGLKFMVYLQKENIIDESGMPKERFSAEFPKEGPSILRIQQVVRGDSAAYFCASSPVDGWETQYFGPGTRLLVL.

The chain uses TRBV27 and TRBJ1-6; TRBD1 is a possible D gene (5 bases). There are 14 residues in the CDR3. V was pared by 4 bases and J by 10 bases, with 14 bases between. Germline values: CDR1 MNHEY, CDR2 SMNVEV (reference sequence). CDR3 region: CASSSTAFVSPLHF. CDR3 bases: TGTGCCAGCAGTTCGACAGCCTTCGTGTCACCCCTCCACTTT.

The chain recombines TRBV6-5 with TRBJ2-5; D possibly matches TRBD1 or TRBD2 (5 bases each). The CDR3 length is 13 residues. Looked up from germline, CDR1 is MNHEY and CDR2 is SVGAGI. The ends were cut back, 4 bases at V and 5 bases at J, with 11 bases in the middle. The CDR3 is CASSLRGRETQYF. CDR3 sequence (DNA): TGTGCCAGCAGTTTGAGGGGTCGGGAGACCCAGTACTTC.

CDR3 sequence: CASSLGGRIEGYTF. CDR3 DNA: TGTGCCAGCAGTTTGGGGGGGCGGATAGAGGGCTACACCTTC. The genes are TRBV12-3 or TRBV12-4 and TRBJ1-2, with a possible D match to TRBD1 (6 bases). The CDR3 spans 14 residues. Trimming pared 3 bases from V and 8 bases from J, leaving 16 bases between.

This clonotype has just a few counts. This chain joins TRBV6-2 or TRBV6-3 and TRBJ1-1, with D perhaps matching TRBD1 (5 bases). V lost 0 bases to trimming and J lost 7 bases, with 9 bases between them. Germline CDR1 is MNHEY and CDR2 is SVGEGT. CDR3 length: 13 residues. This chain's CDR3 is CASSYSTGVEAFF. Written as DNA, the CDR3 is TGTGCCAGCAGTTACTCGACGGGGGTTGAAGCTTTCTTT.

This clonotype turned up a few times. The gene calls are TRBV19 and TRBJ1-1; D remains ambiguous. In germline, CDR1 is LNHDA, CDR2 SQIVND (reference sequence). The V end was cut by 4 bases, the J end by 0 bases, with 12 bases between. This CDR3 region has 15 residues. CDR3 nucleotides: TGTGCCAGTAGTAGGCGAAATTCCATGAACACTGAAGCTTTCTTT. Protein product: CASSRRNSMNTEAFF.